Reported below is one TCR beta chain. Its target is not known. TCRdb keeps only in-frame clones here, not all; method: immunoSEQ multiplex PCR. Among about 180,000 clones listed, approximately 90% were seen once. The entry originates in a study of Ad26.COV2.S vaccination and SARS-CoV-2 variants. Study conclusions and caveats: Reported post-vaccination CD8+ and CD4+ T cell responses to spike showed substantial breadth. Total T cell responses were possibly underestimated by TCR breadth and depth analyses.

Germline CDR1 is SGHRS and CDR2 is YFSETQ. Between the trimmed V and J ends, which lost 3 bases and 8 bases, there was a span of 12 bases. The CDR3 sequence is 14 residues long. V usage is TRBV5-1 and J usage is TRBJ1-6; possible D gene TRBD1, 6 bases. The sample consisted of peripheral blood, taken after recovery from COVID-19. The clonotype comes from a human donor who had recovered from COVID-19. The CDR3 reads CASSYREGDSPLHF. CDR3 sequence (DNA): TGCGCCAGCAGCTACAGGGAAGGGGATTCACCCCTCCACTTT.